This TCR beta chain comes out of a study of human T cells and chemical hapten exposure. The time point denotes: patch test 3, about 24 weeks after DPC sensitization. This sample's treatment: therapeutic diphenylcyclopropenone sensitization with weekly scalp DPC. Blood draws preceded each patch test application. Using its own MiXCR run on the RACE reads, TCRdb lists one record per CDR3 protein. The sample gives about 120,000 distinct CDR3 sequences, roughly 10% of which show up once; around 2.4% is in the top ten. CDR3 length: 14 residues. Germline CDR1 and CDR2: SQVTM and ANQGSEA. After removal of 5 bases from V and 6 bases from J, the junction contained 7 bases not matched to a gene.

Specimen: whole blood, collected in connection with sensitization to the hapten diphenylcyclopropenone (DPC). The receptor was derived from a woman aged 50 to 60 with alopecia areata. Some clones in this sample may be carry-over from other donors' samples. V and J are TRBV29-1 and TRBJ2-7; TRBD2 matches 13 bases. The CDR3 reads CSVLGLAGRGEQYF. CDR3 nucleotide sequence: TGCAGCGTTTTGGGACTAGCGGGGCGAGGCGAGCAGTACTTC.